A selection of T cell receptor beta chains follows, all from one sample in a study of CD8+CD57+ T cells in acquired aplastic anemia. Each CDR3 protein gets one entry after TCRdb re-called the reads with MiXCR. The repertoire holds about 180,000 distinct CDR3 sequences, with approximately 48% as singletons. Sequenced input: sorted CD4+, CD8+, or CD8+CD57+ T cells (not recorded which) from PBMCs. All receptors derive from a human donor with aplastic anemia. Each CDR3 is given with its conserved first and last residue. The D gene is left open where the match is weak. Not all rows give a size; the values are once, few, many and, for expanded clones, a class.

v_call	d_call	j_call	clone_size	cdr3_nt	cdr3_aa
TRBV5-6	TRBD1	TRBJ1-4	.	TGTGCCAGCAGCTGGGGGGGCCCAGGGGGTGAAAAACTGTTTTTT	CASSWGGPGGEKLFF
TRBV2	TRBD2	TRBJ2-7	.	TGTGCCAGCAGCCCCCCACTAGCGGTTCCCTACGAGCAGTACTTC	CASSPPLAVPYEQYF
TRBV20-1	.	TRBJ2-7	.	TGCAGTGCTAGAGCCCTGGGTTACGAGCAGTACTTC	CSARALGYEQYF
TRBV20-1	.	TRBJ2-2	.	TGCAGTGCTAGGGCGGCTGGGGACACCGGGGAGCTGTTTTTT	CSARAAGDTGELFF
TRBV2	.	TRBJ1-2	.	TGTGCCAGCAGTGGGGGGGTAGAGGCCCCCTATGGCTACACCTTC	CASSGGVEAPYGYTF
TRBV3-1	.	TRBJ1-1	.	TGTGCCAGCAGCCAAGGACAGACAAACACTGAAGCTTCCTTT	CASSQGQTNTEASF
TRBV18	.	TRBJ2-3	.	TGTGCCAGCTCACCAACAAGACCAGATACGCAGTATTTT	CASSPTRPDTQYF
TRBV30	TRBD1	TRBJ1-2	.	TGTGCCTGGAGTGTTCTAGGGGGCGCTTGGGGCTACACCTTC	CAWSVLGGAWGYTF
TRBV6-5	.	TRBJ2-7	.	TGTGCCAGCAGTTACGACGGAGTGAGAAACTACGAGCAGTACTTC	CASSYDGVRNYEQYF
TRBV10-1	TRBD2	TRBJ2-3	.	TGCGCCAGCAGCATGAGACTAGCGGGGAGGGCAGATACGCAGTATTTT	CASSMRLAGRADTQYF
TRBV11-3	.	TRBJ2-5	many	TGTGCCAGCAGCTTATCAGGGGAAGAGACCCAGTACTTC	CASSLSGEETQYF
TRBV27	.	TRBJ1-6	.	TGTGCCAGCAGTCGGGCAGGGGAGGGATCCTATAATTCACCCCTCCACTTT	CASSRAGEGSYNSPLHF
TRBV15	.	TRBJ2-4	.	TGTGCCACCGGACAGCGGGCCGCGGGCATTCAGTACTTC	CATGQRAAGIQYF
TRBV5-1	.	TRBJ2-7	.	TGCGCCAGCAGCTTGACAGGGCAATCCTACGAGCAGTACTTC	CASSLTGQSYEQYF
TRBV25-1	TRBD2	TRBJ2-3	.	TGTGCCAGCAGTGATGATGAGCGGGGGACAGATACGCAGTATTTT	CASSDDERGTDTQYF
TRBV20-1	.	TRBJ2-1	many	TGCAGTGCTGGGGACCCTGGGGGCAATGAGCAGTTCTTC	CSAGDPGGNEQFF
TRBV29-1	.	TRBJ2-2	many	TGCAGCGTTGATAGCCATTTCACCGGGGAGCTGTTTTTT	CSVDSHFTGELFF
TRBV6-1	TRBD1	TRBJ2-6	many	TGTGCCAGCAGTAGACAGGGGGCAACTGGGGCCAACGTCCTGACTTTC	CASSRQGATGANVLTF
TRBV2	TRBD2	TRBJ2-7	.	TGTGCCAGCAGGGGACTAGCGCACTCCTACGAGCAGTACTTC	CASRGLAHSYEQYF
TRBV2	.	TRBJ1-1	many	TGTGCCAGCGTTGGGGGGAACACTGAAGCTTTCTTT	CASVGGNTEAFF
TRBV28	.	TRBJ1-3	.	TGTGCCAGCAGTTTATTTTTTGGCCGCCCCATCCTTGGAAACACCATATATTTT	CASSLFFGRPILGNTIYF
TRBV9	.	TRBJ1-6	.	TGTGCCAGCAGTGGAGGGGATAATTCACCCCTCCACTTT	CASSGGDNSPLHF
TRBV4-1	TRBD2	TRBJ2-7	.	TGTGCCAGCAGCCCCCGGACTAGTTCTACCTACGAGCAGTACTTC	CASSPRTSSTYEQYF
TRBV25-1	TRBD1	TRBJ2-5	.	TGTGCCAGCAGTCGGGACAGGGGAGGACGAGAGACCCAGTACTTC	CASSRDRGGRETQYF
TRBV10-3	.	TRBJ2-2	.	TGTGCCAGCAGGGGGGACCCAGGGGAGCTGTTTTTT	CASRGDPGELFF
TRBV20-1	TRBD2	TRBJ2-7	many	TGCAGTGCTAGACCGGGTAGCGGGGGGCCTTCCTACGAGCAGTACTTC	CSARPGSGGPSYEQYF
TRBV5-1	TRBD1	TRBJ2-2	.	TGCGCCAGCAGCTGGACAGGGACCGGGGAGCTGTTTTTT	CASSWTGTGELFF
TRBV6-1	TRBD1	TRBJ2-3	many	TGTGCCAGCAGCCGCATTCGACAGGGCTTCACAGATACGCAGTATTTT	CASSRIRQGFTDTQYF
TRBV24-1	TRBD1	TRBJ2-5	.	TGTGCCACCAGTGATCCAGGACAGGGTCGGGAGACCCAGTACTTC	CATSDPGQGRETQYF
TRBV28	.	TRBJ1-4	few	TGTGCCAGCAGTTGGGCCACACGGCGGGAAAAACTGTTTTTT	CASSWATRREKLFF
TRBV2	.	TRBJ2-1	few	TGTGCCAGCAGTGATCGGGGCCATGAGCAGTTCTTC	CASSDRGHEQFF
TRBV19	.	TRBJ1-1	.	TGTGCCAGTAGTATAGATTCCAGAAACACTGAAGCTTTCTTT	CASSIDSRNTEAFF
TRBV20-1	.	TRBJ1-2	.	TGCAGTGCTCCAGATCGAATACATGGCTACACCTTC	CSAPDRIHGYTF
TRBV7-2	TRBD1	TRBJ2-7	many	TGTGCCAGCAGCTTAGGCGGGGGACAGGGCTACGAGCAGTACTTC	CASSLGGGQGYEQYF
TRBV20-1	TRBD2	TRBJ2-3	many	TGCAGTGCTAGCCGGGGCGGGAGCACAACAGATACGCAGTATTTT	CSASRGGSTTDTQYF
TRBV9	.	TRBJ1-6	.	TGTGCCAGCAGCGCGGGGACAAATAATTCACCCCTCCACTTT	CASSAGTNNSPLHF
TRBV19	.	TRBJ2-7	many	TGTGCCAGTAGTCGGACGCCGGGCTACGAGCAGTACTTC	CASSRTPGYEQYF
TRBV7-9	.	TRBJ2-6	.	TGTGCCAGCGCAGGTTCGGACACTGGGGCCAACGTCCTGACTTTC	CASAGSDTGANVLTF
TRBV7-9	.	TRBJ1-2	many	TGTGCCAGCAGCTACGACAACTATGGCTACACCTTC	CASSYDNYGYTF
TRBV9	.	TRBJ1-5	many	TGTGCCAGCAGCGTTGGCGGGACCAGGAATCAGCCCCAGCATTTT	CASSVGGTRNQPQHF
TRBV7-8	TRBD2	TRBJ2-3	once	TGTGCCAGCAGCTTGGGCCCTAGCGGGGGGATAGATACGCAGTATTTT	CASSLGPSGGIDTQYF
TRBV15	.	TRBJ2-1	.	TGTGCCAGCAGTGAAGTGGGGCAGGGTTACAATGAGCAGTTCTTC	CASSEVGQGYNEQFF
TRBV5-6	TRBD1	TRBJ2-2	few	TGTGCCAGCAGCTTGGGACAGGGGGTTCCCGGGGAGCTGTTTTTT	CASSLGQGVPGELFF
TRBV4-2	.	TRBJ2-7	.	TGTGCCAGCAGCCAAGATAGGGCGGGCTCCTACGAGCGGTACTTC	CASSQDRAGSYERYF
TRBV10-3	.	TRBJ2-7	.	TGTGCCATCAGTGATTCGGGGGCGGGGGCCTCGGGGCAGTACTTC	CAISDSGAGASGQYF
TRBV6-5	.	TRBJ1-5	many	TGTGCCAGCAGTTACTACGTGAATCAGCCCCAGCATTTT	CASSYYVNQPQHF
TRBV10-3	.	TRBJ1-1	.	TGTGCCATCAGTGGGGCCGGGAGTGGCGGCACTGAAGCTTTCTTT	CAISGAGSGGTEAFF
TRBV7-2	.	TRBJ1-2	many	TGTGCCAGCTCTCCTGGTGCTAACTATGGCTACACCTTC	CASSPGANYGYTF
TRBV7-9	TRBD2	TRBJ2-7	.	TGTGCCAGCAGCGTACTAGCGGGCGAGCAGTACTTC	CASSVLAGEQYF
TRBV7-2	TRBD1	TRBJ1-2	many	TGTGCCAGCAGCTTAGCCAGGGGGCGAACGAGTGGCTACACCTTC	CASSLARGRTSGYTF
TRBV29-1	TRBD1	TRBJ1-2	.	TGCAGCGTCCCCGAGGACAGGGTAAACTATGGCTACACCTTC	CSVPEDRVNYGYTF
TRBV19	.	TRBJ1-6	.	TGTGCCAGTAGTACGGGCGGAGGGGTCTGGGCACCCCTCCACTTT	CASSTGGGVWAPLHF
TRBV5-1	.	TRBJ2-1	.	TGCGCCAGCAGCACGGACACCCTAGAGCAGTTCTTC	CASSTDTLEQFF